This T cell receptor (beta chain) was sequenced for a study of Graves' ophthalmopathy and Graves' hyperthyroidism. Notes on the study in general: The authors also found most expanded thyroid clonotypes above 0.001 frequency in blood.

Germline V gene sequence: CDR1 DFQATT, CDR2 SNEGSKA (reference sequence). The germline V and J ends were trimmed by 3 bases and 4 bases, with 16 bases remaining between them. CDR3 size: 15 residues. As regards this clonotype: Its antigen is not identified.

In this cohort, patients with other autoimmune diseases, uncontrolled infections, pregnancy or lactation were excluded. Clinicians made diagnoses from clinical symptoms, serum thyroxine, TRAb, thyroid ultrasound and orbital computed tomography. TCR beta CDR3 amplification used RNA transcripts. The authors performed first-round RT-PCR with HTBI primers and then a second-round multiplex PCR. One entry per CDR3 protein, called by TCRdb with MiXCR from the multiplex PCR reads. The data contain over a million distinct CDR3 sequences, about two fifths of them seen just once; the ten biggest clones take up 11%.

The chain combines TRBV20-1 with TRBJ1-5; D is perhaps TRBD1 (6 bases). Input material: peripheral blood or thyroid tissue (not recorded which). The source is an adult man with Graves' hyperthyroidism. The CDR3 spells CSARETGFRNQPQHF. In nucleotides, the CDR3 is TGCAGTGCTAGGGAAACAGGGTTCCGAAATCAGCCCCAGCATTTT.